A single sample gave rise to the 32 T cell receptor beta chains below, sequenced in a study of T-cell reconstitution after alpha-beta-depleted transplantation in children. TCRbeta library preparation incorporated unique molecular identifiers. From the PCR reads, TCRdb called clonotypes with MiXCR, one entry per CDR3 protein. Counted here are around 450,000 distinct CDR3 sequences, 8% to 11% occurring once; the ten biggest clones make up 2%. The sample here was PBMCs, taken before TCRalphabeta/CD19-depleted stem cell transplant. The receptors were sampled from a child aged 2 to 9 with inherited bone marrow failure, due to receive a stem cell transplant.

This clonotype was found many times. The V call is TRBV12-3 or TRBV12-4, the J call TRBJ1-1, with 9 nucleotides matching TRBD1. Trimming at V came to 5 bases and at J to 8 bases, leaving 6 bases not matched to a gene. CDR3 size: 13 residues. The chain's CDR3 is CASSRRDRDEAFF. The CDR3 DNA follows: TGTGCCAGCAGTCGCCGGGACAGGGACGAAGCTTTCTTT.

This clonotype appeared many times. The gene calls are TRBV20-1 and TRBJ1-2; TRBD1 matches at 7 bases. V was pared by 8 bases and J by 8 bases, with 11 bases of the junction left unmatched. Germline values: CDR1 DFQATT, CDR2 SNEGSKA (reference sequence). This CDR3 region has 12 residues. The CDR3 DNA follows: TGCAGTTTCAGGGGGGGGATTGGGGGCTACACCTTC. Translation: CSFRGGIGGYTF.

The sample holds a few counts of this clonotype. CDR3 residues: CASSLGGRPTEQYF. The CDR3 DNA follows: TGTGCCAGCAGCTTAGGGGGCAGGCCCACGGAGCAGTACTTC. V and J are TRBV7-2 and TRBJ2-7; a possible D gene is TRBD1 (5 bases). V was trimmed by 1 base and J by 7 bases, leaving 14 bases between them. CDR1 is SGHTA, CDR2 FQGNSA, per germline. This CDR3 spans 14 amino acids.

This clonotype has ten or more counts. The chain joins TRBV3-1 to TRBJ1-2; TRBD1 matches at 9 bases. The CDR3 spans 14 residues. J lost 8 bases, V lost 1 base, and 5 bases had no gene match. Germline loops: CDR1 LGHDT, CDR2 YNNKEL (reference sequence). The CDR3 is CASSQGDRVGGYTF. The DNA for the CDR3 is TGTGCCAGCAGCCAAGGGGACAGGGTCGGAGGCTACACCTTC.

This clonotype has at least ten counts. The CDR3 sequence is CASSPSTDFRRYF. CDR3 in DNA: TGTGCCAGCAGCCCTTCGACGGACTTCAGGAGGTATTTT. The gene calls are TRBV13 and TRBJ2-3; tentatively, D is TRBD2 (5 bases). CDR1 PRHDT and CDR2 FYEKMQ come from the germline V gene (reference sequence). Trimming cost V 5 bases and J 14 bases, with 20 bases left between them. The CDR3 contains 13 residues.

The V gene is TRBV6-5, the J gene TRBJ1-5; no clear D gene. With 0 bases removed from V and 9 bases from J, the gap between germline ends came to 9 bases. The CDR3 has 13 amino acids. The V gene's germline CDR1 is MNHEY and CDR2 SVGAGI. The CDR3 loop is CASSYSSLTPQHF. CDR3 sequence (DNA): TGTGCCAGCAGTTACTCCAGCTTAACGCCCCAGCATTTT.

This clonotype appeared many times. V is TRBV7-9 and J is TRBJ2-1; 7 bases match TRBD2. Germline values: CDR1 SEHNR, CDR2 FQNEAQ (reference sequence). The trim removed 4 bases at V and 13 bases at J, leaving 4 bases unmatched. CDR3 length equals 11 residues. CDR3: CASSSLAAQFF. CDR3 DNA: TGTGCCAGCAGCTCCCTAGCGGCCCAGTTCTTC.

This clonotype has only a few counts. This chain joins TRBV30 and TRBJ2-1; D ambiguous. Trimming shortened V by 0 bases and J by 11 bases, and 11 bases separated the two germline ends. Looked up from germline, CDR1 is GTSNPN and CDR2 is SVGIG (reference sequence). The CDR3 has 12 residues. The CDR3 loop is CAWSVLETKQFF. The CDR3 nucleotides read TGTGCCTGGAGTGTTTTGGAGACGAAGCAGTTCTTC.

This clonotype was picked up a small number of times. The chain recombines TRBV7-2 with TRBJ2-7; 13 nucleotides align to TRBD2. The V and J ends lost 4 bases and 4 bases, in that order; junction bases with no gene match: 4. Germline assignment: CDR1 SGHTA and CDR2 FQGNSA. CDR3 length equals 15 residues. CDR3 bases: TGTGCCAGCAGCTCGGGGACTAGCGGGAAGTACGAGCAGTACTTC. The encoded protein is CASSSGTSGKYEQYF.

This clonotype was recorded many times. The chain recombines TRBV3-1 with TRBJ2-7, with TRBD2 matching over 9 bases. V was pared by 3 bases and J by 0 bases, with 3 bases of the junction left unmatched. This CDR3 comprises 15 residues. Germline V gene lookup returns CDR1 LGHDT and CDR2 YNNKEL (reference sequence). For the CDR3, the DNA is TGTGCCAGCAGCCACGGACTAGCGATCTCCTACGAGCAGTACTTC. It translates to CASSHGLAISYEQYF.

The chain employs TRBV6-2 or TRBV6-3 and TRBJ1-5; D is unresolved. This CDR3 contains 12 residues. Germline V gene lookup returns CDR1 MNHEY and CDR2 SVGEGT. Trimming removed 10 bases from V and 4 bases from J, with 11 bases in between. The chain's CDR3 is CATKTTNQPQHF. CDR3 sequence (DNA): TGTGCCACCAAAACTACGAATCAGCCCCAGCATTTT.

This clonotype was observed at least ten times. The CDR3 here is CAISLAEDYNEQFF. As DNA, the CDR3 is TGTGCCATCAGCCTCGCTGAGGACTACAATGAGCAGTTCTTC. This chain connects TRBV10-3 to TRBJ2-1; no definite D call. Per the germline V gene, CDR1 is ENHRY and CDR2 is SYGVKD. The CDR3 spans 14 residues. Trimming left V 6 bases short and J 3 bases short, with 12 bases between.

As for this clonotype: Just one base apart from a much larger clone, this may be a read error. This is likely a read error, given that the CDR3 carries no conserved phenylalanine or tryptophan at its end. The chain links TRBV7-8 to TRBJ2-1, with 10 bases identical to TRBD2. CDR3 length: 15 residues. V lost 1 base and J lost 8; bases outside the gene matches: 5. CDR1 and CDR2 from the germline V gene are SGHVS and FQNEAQ. This chain's CDR3 is CASSLGTSGNYEQFL. DNA of the CDR3: TGTGCCAGCAGCTTAGGTACTAGCGGGAACTATGAGCAGTTCCTC.

This clonotype occurred a few times. The chain combines TRBV7-8 with TRBJ2-1, with TRBD2 matching over 9 bases. The germline V gene has CDR1 SGHVS and CDR2 FQNEAQ. V was pared by 6 bases and J by 9 bases, with 15 bases of the junction left unmatched. The CDR3 spans 16 residues. CDR3 sequence reads: CASRIAPREGVSEQFF. The CDR3 DNA reads as TGTGCCAGCAGAATAGCCCCGCGGGAGGGTGTGTCTGAGCAGTTCTTC.

There are many counts of this clonotype. J is TRBJ2-7 and V is TRBV3-1, with 8 positions matching TRBD1. The V gene end was trimmed by 5 bases and the J gene end by 5 bases; junction bases not matched to a gene: 11. This CDR3 spans 15 amino acids. Germline V gene data show CDR1 as LGHDT and CDR2 as YNNKEL (reference sequence). In nucleotides, the CDR3 is TGTGCCAGCAGCTTCAGGGGGCGAGGGCTCGACGAGCAGTACTTC. Its protein product is CASSFRGRGLDEQYF.

This chain connects TRBV3-1 to TRBJ2-6; D gene unclear. Germline V lookup: CDR1 LGHDT, CDR2 YNNKEL (reference sequence). The V end lost 1 base, the J end lost 0 bases, and 4 bases lay between the germline ends. The CDR3 spans 15 residues. The CDR3 region is CASSQGRSGANVLTF. DNA of the CDR3: TGTGCCAGCAGCCAAGGTCGCTCTGGGGCCAACGTCCTGACTTTC.

V gene TRBV12-3 or TRBV12-4 combines with J gene TRBJ1-3; no reliable D call. This CDR3 has 14 amino acids. V was clipped by 6 bases and J by 0 bases, with 9 bases between them. CDR3 nucleotides: TGTGCCAGCAGATTCCTGAGCTCTGGAAACACCATATATTTT. Its translation: CASRFLSSGNTIYF.

This chain links TRBV29-1 with TRBJ2-4; TRBD1 agrees at 10 bases. Germline V gene lookup returns CDR1 SQVTM and CDR2 ANQGSEA. The J segment lost 6 bases and the V segment lost 4 bases, leaving 3 bases of the junction unmatched. The CDR3 runs 13 residues. This CDR3 is CSVVTGGGNIQYF. The CDR3 DNA reads as TGCAGCGTTGTGACAGGGGGCGGAAACATTCAGTACTTC.

The chain recombines TRBV7-2 with TRBJ2-7; TRBD2 might be the D (5 bases). CDR3 length equals 13 residues. Trimming pared 2 bases from V and 7 bases from J, leaving 12 bases between. CDR1 and CDR2 (germline): SGHTA, FQGNSA. The CDR3 region is CASSLFGVGEQYF. DNA for the CDR3: TGTGCCAGCAGCTTATTCGGGGTGGGGGAGCAGTACTTC.

The J gene is TRBJ2-7, the V gene TRBV7-2; no clear D. V lost 3 bases to trimming and J lost 3 bases, with 12 bases between them. CDR3 length: 14 amino acids. The germline V gene has CDR1 SGHTA and CDR2 FQGNSA. CDR3 nucleotide sequence: TGTGCCAGCAGCTTTTTTCGAGCGCACTACGAGCAGTACTTC. Its translation: CASSFFRAHYEQYF.

This clonotype was detected ten times or more. The rearrangement uses TRBV11-2 and TRBJ2-1, with a possible D match to TRBD2 (5 bases). V was trimmed by 2 bases and J by 9 bases, leaving 8 bases between them. Looked up from germline, CDR1 is SGHAT and CDR2 is FQNNGV. The CDR3 totals 12 residues. In nucleotides, the CDR3 is TGTGCCAGCAGCTTAAACGGGATTGAGCAGTTCTTC. Residues: CASSLNGIEQFF.

This clonotype was observed many times. The CDR3 coding sequence is TGTGCCAGCGGAGGGGATAAAGATACGCAGTATTTT. Translated: CASGGDKDTQYF. The rearrangement links TRBV6-5 to TRBJ2-3, with D possibly being TRBD2 (6 bases). The CDR3 spans 12 residues. Germline loops: CDR1 MNHEY, CDR2 SVGAGI. Trimming pared 8 bases from V and 5 bases from J, leaving 11 bases between.

This clonotype was seen ten or more times. The chain links TRBV5-1 to TRBJ2-4; tentative D call: TRBD1 (5 bases). The ends were cut back, 1 base at V and 2 bases at J, with 7 bases in the middle. CDR3 size: 14 residues. Looked up from germline, CDR1 is SGHRS and CDR2 is YFSETQ. The CDR3 protein is CASSLPGTKNIQYF. CDR3 nucleotide sequence: TGCGCCAGCAGCTTGCCAGGGACCAAAAACATTCAGTACTTC.

This clonotype was observed at least ten times. The chain uses TRBV12-3 or TRBV12-4 and TRBJ2-1; D is undetermined. The CDR3 has 12 residues. Trimming shortened V by 6 bases and J by 2 bases, and 5 bases separated the two germline ends. The CDR3 loop reads CASRGTYNEQFF. CDR3 DNA sequence: TGTGCCAGCAGAGGGACCTACAATGAGCAGTTCTTC.

The table lists this clonotype with many counts. The rearrangement joins TRBV27 to TRBJ2-3; D is perhaps TRBD1 (6 bases). The length of the CDR3 is 18 residues. Germline values: CDR1 MNHEY, CDR2 SMNVEV (reference sequence). Between the trimmed V and J ends, which lost 5 bases and 0 bases, there was a span of 21 bases. This CDR3 is CASSKGHLMPPSTDTQYF. DNA for the CDR3: TGTGCCAGCAGTAAGGGACATCTTATGCCCCCTAGCACAGATACGCAGTATTTT.

This clonotype was counted many times. The rearrangement uses TRBV12-3 or TRBV12-4 and TRBJ2-3, with D tentatively TRBD2 (5 bases). CDR3 length equals 16 residues. The V and J ends lost 5 bases and 5 bases respectively, with 20 bases between them. The CDR3 DNA is TGTGCCAGCAGTCGTAGCGTACGGGCGCCAAAAGATACGCAGTATTTT. Its protein product is CASSRSVRAPKDTQYF.

The CDR3 nucleotides are TGCGCCAGCAGTCTATATATGATAAGGGGACAGGGTTCATACAATGAGCAGTTCTTC. It is translated as CASSLYMIRGQGSYNEQFF. V is TRBV23-1 and J is TRBJ2-1; the match to TRBD1 covers 9 bases. TRBV23-1 is sorted into the ORF group, with uncertain function. With 4 bases clipped from V and 4 bases from J, the junction kept 17 bases outside the gene matches. The CDR3 sequence is 19 residues long.

This clonotype was seen at least ten times. The J gene is TRBJ2-7, the V gene TRBV11-2; the D gene is possibly TRBD1 (5 bases). The CDR3 length is 13 residues. Germline lookup yields CDR1 SGHAT and CDR2 FQNNGV. V lost 5 bases to trimming and J lost 8 bases, with 16 bases between them. The CDR3 reads CASSTEQVTKQYF. As DNA, the CDR3 is TGTGCCAGCAGCACCGAACAGGTAACGAAGCAGTACTTC.

This clonotype was recorded at least ten times. The V gene is TRBV12-3 or TRBV12-4, the J gene TRBJ2-5; possibly TRBD2 for D (5 bases). V lost 3 bases, J lost 2 bases, and 7 bases lay in between. The CDR3 covers 13 residues. The CDR3 DNA reads as TGTGCCAGCAGTTTCCGGGAACAAGAGACCCAGTACTTC. It is translated as CASSFREQETQYF.

This clonotype was detected many times. The V gene is TRBV30, the J gene TRBJ2-1; 9 nucleotides match TRBD2. Per the germline V gene, CDR1 is GTSNPN and CDR2 is SVGIG (reference sequence). The CDR3 totals 14 residues. V gave up 0 bases and J gave up 5 bases; unmatched junction bases: 2. The CDR3 DNA follows: TGTGCCTGGAGTGTCAAGCGGGGGGACAATGAGCAGTTCTTC. Its protein product is CAWSVKRGDNEQFF.

This clonotype showed up many times. V and J are TRBV7-2 and TRBJ2-7; D call uncertain. Germline lookup yields CDR1 SGHTA and CDR2 FQGNSA. The CDR3 is made up of 13 amino acids. V gave up 0 bases and J gave up 2 bases, with 5 bases separating them. CDR3 DNA: TGTGCCAGCAGCTTAGCTCGGGCCTACGAGCAGTACTTC. Its protein product is CASSLARAYEQYF.

This clonotype came up many times. The V call is TRBV7-9, the J call TRBJ2-7; D is undetermined. V shed 5 bases and J shed 3 bases, with 14 bases lying between them. The CDR3 consists of 14 residues. Germline V gene lookup returns CDR1 SEHNR and CDR2 FQNEAQ (reference sequence). DNA for the CDR3: TGTGCCAGCAGCCCCAGGTCCCGTCACTACGAGCAGTACTTC. Amino acids: CASSPRSRHYEQYF.